This T cell receptor beta chain was sequenced for a study of T-cell memory formation after mild COVID-19. Study conclusions and caveats: Contracting CD4+ clones lay largely in CM and EM, with CD8+ ones residing in EMRA.

MiXCR was run by TCRdb on the 5' RACE reads, yielding one entry per CDR3 protein. The sample includes 380,000 or so distinct CDR3 sequences, 13% to 15% of them seen just once. Trimming removed 2 bases from V and 6 bases from J, with 8 bases in between. This CDR3 is built from 13 residues. The germline CDR1 and CDR2 sequences are KGHSH and LQKENI. This clonotype has more than one count but fewer than ten. Its antigen is unknown. This TCR derives from a man younger than 35 who had mild COVID-19 (a few samples of this study predate the infection). Cell type and time point are not known. Sequenced material: PBMCs or a T cell subset sorted from them (not recorded which). V usage is TRBV18 and J usage is TRBJ2-1; D gene uncertain. The CDR3 protein is CASSPLNLNEQFF. CDR3 nucleotides: TGTGCCAGCTCACCATTAAACCTCAATGAGCAGTTCTTC.